These 3 T cell receptor beta chains were sequenced from one sample in a study of CD4+ T cells in melanoma. Libraries were prepared by immunoSEQ multiplex PCR; TCRdb keeps only in-frame clonotypes and omits some of them. The data hold around 50,000 clones, with roughly 89% observed a single time. The sequenced material came from peripheral blood. Receptors originate from a human donor with melanoma.

The V and J genes are TRBV6-1 and TRBJ1-1; maybe TRBD1 (6 bases). Trimming left V 6 bases short and J 0 bases short, with 11 bases between. The germline V gene encodes CDR1 MNHNS and CDR2 SASEGT. This CDR3 contains 14 residues. The CDR3 coding sequence is TGTGCCAGCAGGAGCCGGGACATGAACACTGAAGCTTTCTTT. Translation: CASRSRDMNTEAFF.

The genes are TRBV10-2 and TRBJ1-4; no clear D gene. Trimming removed 0 bases at V and 8 bases at J, with 7 bases between. CDR1 is WSHSY, CDR2 SAAADI, per germline. The CDR3 sequence is 13 residues long. The CDR3 here is CASSESVGEKLFF. CDR3 DNA: TGCGCCAGCAGTGAGTCTGTCGGAGAAAAACTGTTTTTT.

The DNA of the CDR3 is TGTGCCAGCAGCGGGACAGGACCATCCTACGAGCAGTACTTC. Translating it yields CASSGTGPSYEQYF. The genes are TRBV7-8 and TRBJ2-7; 8 bases are shared with TRBD1. Germline V gene sequence: CDR1 SGHVS, CDR2 FQNEAQ. CDR3 size: 14 residues. Losses at the gene ends were 5 bases for V and 1 base for J; bases not matched to a gene: 4.